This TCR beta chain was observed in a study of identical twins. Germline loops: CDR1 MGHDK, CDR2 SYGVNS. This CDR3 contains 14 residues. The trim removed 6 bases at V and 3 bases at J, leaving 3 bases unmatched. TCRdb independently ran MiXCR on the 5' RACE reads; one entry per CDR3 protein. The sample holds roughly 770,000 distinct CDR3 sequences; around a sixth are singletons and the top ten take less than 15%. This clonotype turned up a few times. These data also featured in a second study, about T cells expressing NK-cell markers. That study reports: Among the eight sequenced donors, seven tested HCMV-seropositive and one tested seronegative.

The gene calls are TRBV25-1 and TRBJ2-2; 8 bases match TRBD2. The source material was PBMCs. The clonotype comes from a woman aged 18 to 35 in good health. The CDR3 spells CASSTSGDTGELFF. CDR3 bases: TGTGCCAGCAGCACTAGCGGTGACACCGGGGAGCTGTTTTTT.